This T cell receptor beta chain derives from a study of T cells in Graves' hyperthyroidism and ophthalmopathy (dated by TCRdb to between 2019 and 2020). Context from the whole study: Peripheral blood was sampled at the time of initial diagnosis, prior to any treatment. To identify TCR V-J signatures that set the groups apart, the researchers used a discovery cohort of about a hundred patients, made up of 43 with Graves' ophthalmopathy and 57 with stable Graves' hyperthyroidism. Prospective prediction of ophthalmopathy was tested in an independent validation cohort consisting of 18 to 20 hyperthyroidism patients and around 16 patients who later progressed to ophthalmopathy. The roughly 90 discovery patients were divided at random into training and test sets in a 7:3 ratio. In several Graves' hyperthyroidism patients, the study also compared T-cell repertoires from thyroid tissue with T-cell repertoires from blood. After blood sampling, hyperthyroidism patients were treated with methimazole at a starting dose of 30 mg daily, and ophthalmopathy patients were treated with high-dose intravenous methylprednisolone. According to the paper, TCR Vbeta CDR3 sequencing was carried out on approximately 140 peripheral blood samples, which came from under 50 ophthalmopathy, 75 to 80 hyperthyroidism and approximately 17 progressor patients.

Moderately to severely active disease, a Clinical Activity Score of at least 3, a NOSPECS grade of at least 4, and a duration under 3 months were present in ophthalmopathy patients. Patients with uncontrolled infections, other autoimmune diseases, pregnancy or lactation were excluded. Diagnoses relied on clinical symptoms, serum thyroxine and TRAb, thyroid ultrasound and orbital computed tomography. PBMCs were separated from roughly 10 ml of fresh peripheral blood using Ficoll-Paque density gradient centrifugation. Trizol reagent was used to extract total RNA, and RNA quality was then checked on an Agilent 2100 Bioanalyzer. Amplification of TCR beta CDR3 regions was carried out from RNA transcripts. A first-round RT-PCR of the TCR CDR3 used the HTBI primer set with the Qiagen OneStep RT-PCR kit. Libraries were constructed in a second round of multiplex PCR, after which size selection and purification were carried out. Sequencing of the libraries was done on an Illumina HiSeq2000 using paired-end 100 bp reads. As for the authors' bioinformatics: SOAPnuke was used to process the raw data, throwing out any read that contained adapters or uncalled bases, had a mean Phred below 15, or lacked an exact constant-primer or identifier match. High-quality paired reads were merged using COPE v1.2.5, and each unique nucleotide sequence was defined as a clonotype. MiTCR v1.1 was used to align clonotypes to the IMGT TRBV, TRBD and TRBJ reference segments. The analysis was restricted to V-J combinations with a frequency above 0.0001, which together covered just over 99% of the repertoires. The TCS score was defined as F50 (clonal expansion) divided by E x V (chaos), with BLOSUM62-based TCRdist calculated between CDR3 peptides within each V-J. Welch's t-statistics and random forest reduced roughly 530 V-J features to 13, which were used in a naive Bayes classifier (R e1071). TCRdb itself trimmed the public reads at Q25 with fastp, ran MiXCR and retained productive beta chains. Entries are consolidated by CDR3 protein sequence, retaining the most common genes and DNA. The V and J calls and clone size are TCRdb's, not the authors'. A total of about 250,000 distinct CDR3 sequences appear in this sample, around 24% of them only once. The top ten hold approximately 35% of the sample.

Details on this clonotype: It lacks a known antigen. The CDR3 ends on some other residue instead of the conserved phenylalanine or tryptophan, so this is likely a read error.

Study-level results and caveats: Most expanded thyroid clonotypes (frequency above 0.001) were also detected in blood, a finding suggesting that blood repertoires may reflect thyroid immune responses. Ophthalmopathy was separated from stable hyperthyroidism by a 13 V-J signature model, with roughly 88% sensitivity and roughly 81% specificity obtained in cross-validation and 80%/75% obtained in testing. During validation, the model predicted progression to ophthalmopathy a median of about 6.5 months ahead of onset, with almost 71% sensitivity and more than 72% specificity. No statistical method was used to fix the sample size in advance, and group allocation was not hidden from the investigators.

The CDR3 is 16 amino acids long, termini counted. CDR3 DNA only is kept here, 48 bases in frame from base 1. Cut back by 3 bases and 7 bases, the V and J ends lie 17 bases apart. CDR1 and CDR2 are drawn from the germline V gene: SGHRS, YFSETQ. Input material: blood. This chain is built from TRBV5-1 and TRBJ1-6, with a weak D call of TRBD1 (6 bases match). The origin of this receptor is a woman in her thirties or forties with Graves' ophthalmopathy. This receptor has the CDR3 CASSWTVPGENSPLHL. The DNA sequence is TGCGCCAGCAGCTGGACAGTCCCGGGCGAGAATTCACCCCTCCACCTT.